This paragraph reports one TCR beta chain. The CDR3 is made up of 16 amino acids. Germline-derived CDR1 and CDR2 are SEHNR and FQNEAQ (reference sequence). The V gene lost 2 bases and the J gene lost 6 bases, with 19 bases spanning the gap. The sample originates from a study of blood T cell repertoires in COVID-19. As for the study in general: The United States, Italy and Spain supplied acute and convalescent COVID-19 samples. In each case, the material was cDNA or gDNA derived from T cells, B-cell-depleted T cells, or PBMCs.

Authors' data handling: Estimates of nucleated cell counts were drawn from the amplification of reference gene primers. Measured with immunoSEQ multiplex PCR; TCRdb has only the in-frame clones, and not every one. V and J calls and clone size are copied from that table; D and trimming were computed from the DNA. Among 50,000 to 70,000 clones listed, 79% were seen once. The chain links TRBV7-9 to TRBJ1-2; no reliable D call. Source material: peripheral blood. The TCR originated in a man aged 55 to 70 with acute or convalescent COVID-19. The CDR3 DNA follows: TGTGCCAGCAGCTTAATGGGCACATCAACCAGGAATGGCTACACCTTC. It is translated as CASSLMGTSTRNGYTF.